One TCR beta chain is described in this entry. Its antigen is unidentified. The CDR3 spans 14 residues. Germline V gene sequence: CDR1 SGHRS, CDR2 YFSETQ. V lost 1 base and J 4 bases, leaving 9 bases between the germline ends. Sequenced with the Oncomine TCR Beta short-read assay was DNA taken from cultured CD4+ T cells. Using its own MiXCR run on the PCR reads, TCRdb lists one record per CDR3 protein. The table includes roughly 9,300 distinct CDR3 sequences, approximately 60% detected once. This entry comes from a study of vaccination and CD4 T cells after COVID-19. Study details: Two of the convalescents were Hispanic, and the group consisted of six males and four females. Researchers treated cells with overlapping spike peptides taken from SARS-CoV-2, HCoV-NL63, HCoV-OC43 and HCoV-229E. Samples taken post-COVID came a median 101 days after diagnosis, ranging from 35 to 161.

Treatment: roughly ten-day PBMC culture with coronavirus spike peptide pools or control peptides (ViraFEST assay). V usage is TRBV5-1 and J usage is TRBJ1-5; D is perhaps TRBD1 (5 bases). The sample consisted of CD4+ T cells from blood, cultured in vitro. The receptor was isolated from a human donor who had recovered from COVID-19. As DNA, the CDR3 is TGCGCCAGCAGCTTGACGGGGGAAAATCAGCCCCAGCATTTT. It is translated as CASSLTGENQPQHF.